These 22 T cell receptor beta chains were all obtained from the same sample, sequenced in a study of T cell responses to AZD1222 COVID-19 vaccine. Clones were sequenced by immunoSEQ multiplex PCR, and TCRdb holds only the in-frame ones, with some missing. The sample lists some 170,000 clones; roughly nine tenths were seen once. Specimen: peripheral blood, collected on day 0 of AZD1222 vaccination. Every receptor here comes from an adult in good health.

The chain has TRBV7-6 and TRBJ2-3; D gene unclear. The CDR3 runs 13 residues. Trimming took 0 bases from V and 3 from J, leaving 4 bases between them. The germline CDR1 and CDR2 sequences are SGHVS and FNYEAQ. For the CDR3, the DNA is TGTGCCAGCAGCTTAGCGTTGACAGATACGCAGTATTTT. This sequence encodes CASSLALTDTQYF.

This chain links TRBV28 with TRBJ2-1; D tentatively reads TRBD1 or TRBD2 (5 bases each). The length of the CDR3 is 13 residues. The germline V gene has CDR1 MDHEN and CDR2 SYDVKM. Trimming removed 10 bases at V and 5 bases at J, with 15 bases between. The CDR3 region is CATLRDGNNEQFF. The CDR3, as DNA: TGTGCCACCTTAAGGGACGGAAACAATGAGCAGTTCTTC.

V and J are TRBV9 and TRBJ1-1; a weak D match, TRBD1 (5 bases). Germline V CDR1 and CDR2: SGDLS, YYNGEE. With 6 bases removed from V and 1 base from J, the gap between germline ends came to 16 bases. CDR3 length equals 15 residues. CDR3 bases: TGTGCCAGCACCAAGGGGAGGGCCGGGAACACTGAAGCTTTCTTT. This sequence encodes CASTKGRAGNTEAFF.

V usage is TRBV5-4 and J usage is TRBJ1-4; TRBD1 agrees at 7 bases. With 0 bases clipped from V and 10 bases from J, the junction kept 6 bases outside the gene matches. CDR1 and CDR2 (germline): SGHNT, YYREEE (reference sequence). CDR3 length equals 14 residues. The CDR3 nucleotides read TGTGCCAGCAGCTTGGAACAGGGGAAGGGAAAACTGTTTTTT. Its protein is CASSLEQGKGKLFF.

The chain couples TRBV19 to TRBJ1-1, with D possibly being TRBD1 (6 bases). The V gene lost 10 bases and the J gene lost 8 bases, with 17 bases spanning the gap. The CDR3 length is 12 residues. The germline gives CDR1 LNHDA, CDR2 SQIVND (reference sequence). CDR3 DNA: TGTGCCACCAGCCCTCAGGGGTACGAAGCTTTCTTT. As protein: CATSPQGYEAFF.

This rearrangement joins TRBV23-1 to TRBJ2-5; the D call may be TRBD1 or TRBD2 (5 bases each). TRBV23-1 counts as an open reading frame of uncertain function. The V and J ends lost 2 bases and 4 bases respectively, with 17 bases between them. The CDR3 totals 16 residues. CDR3 sequence (DNA): TGCGCCAGCAGTCAAAGCTCGGGGCGGGCGCGAGAGACCCAGTACTTC. Protein sequence: CASSQSSGRARETQYF.

The chain is built from TRBV7-8 and TRBJ2-7, with 8 bases lining up with TRBD1. Germline V gene lookup returns CDR1 SGHVS and CDR2 FQNEAQ. The V gene end was trimmed by 3 bases and the J gene end by 0 bases; junction bases not matched to a gene: 4. The CDR3 length is 15 residues. The CDR3 sequence is CASSLTGALSYEQYF. Here the CDR3 DNA reads TGTGCCAGCAGCTTGACAGGGGCCCTCTCCTACGAGCAGTACTTC.

The chain combines TRBV6-5 with TRBJ1-4; D gene uncertain. Trimming took off 4 bases at V and 0 bases at J, with 12 bases between the two ends. The CDR3 runs to 16 residues. Germline V gives CDR1 MNHEY, CDR2 SVGAGI. The CDR3 DNA follows: TGTGCCAGCAGTTCCCCTGTTGGACCAACTAATGAAAAACTGTTTTTT. Its protein product is CASSSPVGPTNEKLFF.

This rearrangement joins TRBV29-1 to TRBJ1-2, with D tentatively TRBD1 (5 bases). Trimming removed 7 bases from V and 9 bases from J, with 21 bases in between. The CDR3 contains 13 residues. Germline-derived CDR1 and CDR2 are SQVTM and ANQGSEA. CDR3 sequence: CSARTGTSRSYTF. In DNA, the CDR3 is TGCAGCGCGAGAACCGGGACCTCAAGGAGCTACACCTTC.

The chain has TRBV11-2 and TRBJ1-3; D remains ambiguous. Germline V gives CDR1 SGHAT, CDR2 FQNNGV. V was pared by 5 bases and J by 1 base, with 9 bases between. This CDR3 is 14 amino acids long. This CDR3 reads CASSTGVSGNTIYF. Written as DNA, the CDR3 is TGTGCCAGCAGCACTGGGGTATCTGGAAACACCATATATTTT.

The J gene is TRBJ1-2, the V gene TRBV3-1 (or the pseudogene TRBV3-2); 7 nucleotides align to TRBD1. CDR3 length equals 15 residues. Germline V gene lookup returns CDR1 LGHDT and CDR2 YNNKEL (reference sequence). Trimming cost V 6 bases and J 4 bases; bases outside gene matches: 11. CDR3 nucleotides: TGTGCCAGCAGGAGTCAAGGTGACAGGGCCTATGGCTACACCTTC. This gives the protein CASRSQGDRAYGYTF.

J is TRBJ2-5 and V is TRBV29-1; TRBD2 matches at 7 bases. The CDR3 has 13 amino acids. Trimming removed 1 base from V and 4 bases from J; junction bases left unmatched: 3. CDR1 and CDR2 (germline): SQVTM, ANQGSEA. The CDR3 sequence: CSVEVGLGETQYF. CDR3 bases: TGCAGCGTTGAAGTCGGACTAGGAGAGACCCAGTACTTC.

The sample holds a few counts of this clone. CDR3 in amino acids: CASRGTTENTGELFF. CDR3 coding DNA: TGTGCCTCCAGGGGTACGACGGAAAACACCGGGGAGCTGTTTTTT. The genes are TRBV7-9 and TRBJ2-2; weak D call: TRBD1 (6 bases). Trimming cost V 11 bases and J 2 bases, with 18 bases left between them. CDR1 is SEHNR and CDR2 is FQNEAQ in the germline V gene (reference sequence). The CDR3 has 15 residues.

The CDR3 DNA reads TGTGCCAGCAGCCAAGGACTCCACGGCTCCTACGAGCAGTACTTC. It encodes CASSQGLHGSYEQYF. J is TRBJ2-7 and V is TRBV6-2 or TRBV6-3; D might be TRBD2 (5 bases). The V gene's germline CDR1 is MNHEY and CDR2 SVGEGT. The germline V and J ends were trimmed by 6 bases and 0 bases, with 15 bases remaining between them. This CDR3 spans 15 amino acids.

This rearrangement joins TRBV23-1 to TRBJ1-5; 7 nucleotides align to TRBD1. Being an ORF, TRBV23-1 has a function that is uncertain. V was clipped by 4 bases and J by 0 bases; unmatched bases: 9. This CDR3 region has 17 residues. CDR3 bases: TGCGCCAGCAGTCCGTTTGGGACAGTTTATAGCAATCAGCCCCAGCATTTT. Translating gives CASSPFGTVYSNQPQHF.

The chain joins TRBV29-1 to TRBJ1-1; 9 bases are a match to TRBD1. The CDR3 covers 13 residues. The J segment lost 1 base and the V segment lost 6 bases, leaving 3 bases of the junction unmatched. CDR1 is SQVTM and CDR2 is ANQGSEA in the germline V gene. This chain's CDR3 is CSVAGQGNTEAFF. The DNA of the CDR3 is TGCAGCGTCGCGGGACAGGGGAACACTGAAGCTTTCTTT. Using reference TRBV29-1 and TRBJ1-1 for the parts outside the CDR3, the full variable domain is SAVISQKPSRDICQRGTSLTIQCQVDSQVTMMFWYRQQPGQSLTLIATANQGSEATYESGFVIDKFPISRPNLTFSTLTVSNMSPEDSSIYLCSVAGQGNTEAFFGQGTRLTVV.

The chain links TRBV2 to TRBJ2-3, with 10 bases fitting TRBD1. The V gene's germline CDR1 is SNHLY and CDR2 FYNNEI. V trimming: 3 bases; J trimming: 3 bases; junction bases outside the gene matches: 3. The CDR3 is made up of 15 amino acids. CDR3 residues: CASSDPGQGTDTQYF. CDR3 bases: TGTGCCAGCAGTGACCCGGGACAGGGGACAGATACGCAGTATTTT.

This chain joins TRBV5-6 and TRBJ1-4, with D tentatively TRBD1 (6 bases). The CDR3 contains 16 residues. Germline V gene sequence: CDR1 SGHDT, CDR2 YYEEEE. Trimming took off 0 bases at V and 8 bases at J, with 17 bases between the two ends. The CDR3 here is CASSLERTAGREKLFF. Written as DNA, the CDR3 is TGTGCCAGCAGCTTGGAGAGGACAGCCGGGAGGGAAAAACTGTTTTTT.

The chain couples TRBV7-8 to TRBJ1-4; D gene ambiguous. Trimming shortened V by 4 bases and J by 8 bases, and 11 bases separated the two germline ends. This CDR3 is 13 amino acids long. The germline V gene encodes CDR1 SGHVS and CDR2 FQNEAQ. The CDR3 spells CASSSSAHEKLFF. CDR3 DNA: TGTGCCAGCAGCTCTTCTGCGCACGAAAAACTGTTTTTT.

The rearrangement links TRBV30 to TRBJ1-2, with TRBD1 matching over 10 bases. The CDR3 consists of 16 residues. Germline lookup yields CDR1 GTSNPN and CDR2 SVGIG (reference sequence). The V and J ends lost 1 base and 3 bases, in that order; junction bases with no gene match: 8. CDR3 DNA sequence: TGTGCCTGGAGTGCCACGACAGGGGGCCAGTACTATGGCTACACCTTC. Amino acids: CAWSATTGGQYYGYTF.

The J gene is TRBJ2-7, the V gene TRBV27; D unresolved. V was trimmed by 5 bases and J by 5 bases, leaving 13 bases between them. The CDR3 runs to 13 residues. CDR1 and CDR2 from the germline V gene are MNHEY and SMNVEV (reference sequence). This CDR3 reads CASSRGIPHEQYV. For the CDR3, the DNA is TGTGCCAGCAGTCGAGGTATCCCCCACGAGCAGTACGTC.

The rearrangement links TRBV5-4 to TRBJ2-1; 8 bases are a match to TRBD2. Trimming cost V 0 bases and J 4 bases; bases outside gene matches: 3. This CDR3 has 15 amino acids. Germline-derived CDR1 and CDR2 are SGHNT and YYREEE (reference sequence). This chain's CDR3 is CASSLDSGAYNEQFF. The CDR3 nucleotides read TGTGCCAGCAGCTTGGATAGCGGGGCATACAATGAGCAGTTCTTC.